A selection of T cell receptor beta chains follows, all from one sample in a study of blood T cell repertoires in COVID-19. Method: immunoSEQ multiplex PCR; TCRdb's copy keeps in-frame clones and lacks some. The table has 200,000 to 300,000 clones, 83% seen once. The material sequenced was peripheral blood. These receptors were collected from a human donor in a cohort sampled during active COVID-19. Each CDR3 is given with its conserved first and last residue. D genes are given only for firm matches. Size values are once, few and many counts, or a class for expanded clones, and some rows have none.

clone_size,d_call,j_call,v_call,cdr3_nt,cdr3_aa
NA,NA,TRBJ1-1,TRBV5-1,TGCGCCAGCAGTCTTACAATGAACACTGAAGCTTTCTTT,CASSLTMNTEAFF
NA,NA,TRBJ2-1,TRBV15,TGTGCCACCAGCCCTAGAGGGGCAGGGGCATACAATGAGCAGTTCTTC,CATSPRGAGAYNEQFF
NA,NA,TRBJ1-2,TRBV2,TGTGCCAGCCAGCGGGAGGACTATGGCTACACCTTC,CASQREDYGYTF
NA,NA,TRBJ2-3,TRBV7-3,TGTGCCAGCAGCTTACTTAGCACAGATACGCAGTATTTT,CASSLLSTDTQYF
NA,TRBD1,TRBJ2-2,TRBV5-1,TGCGCCAGCAGCCCCGGACAGGGTTTCACCGGGGAGCTGTTTTTT,CASSPGQGFTGELFF
many,TRBD2,TRBJ2-2,TRBV24-1,TGTGCCACCAGTGACACGGAGGTCGGAGGGAGGGCCCCCGGGGAGCTGTTTTTT,CATSDTEVGGRAPGELFF
NA,TRBD1,TRBJ2-7,TRBV11-3,TGTGCCAGCAGCCGAGAGGGACAGGGCTACGAGCAGTACTTC,CASSREGQGYEQYF
NA,TRBD1,TRBJ2-5,TRBV4-2,TGTGCCAGCAGCCAAGACGGGGGACAGGGTGGCAAGACCCAGTACTTC,CASSQDGGQGGKTQYF
NA,NA,TRBJ2-5,TRBV7-2,TGTGCCAGCTCGAGGGTCGGTCCGGAGACCCAGTACTTC,CASSRVGPETQYF
once,TRBD1,TRBJ2-7,TRBV12-3/TRBV12-4,TGTGCCAGCAGCCAGACAGGGGTCCACGAGCAGTACTTC,CASSQTGVHEQYF
few,NA,TRBJ1-1,TRBV28,TGTGCCAGCAGTTCAGGGCCACATGAAGCTTTCTTT,CASSSGPHEAFF
NA,TRBD1,TRBJ1-1,TRBV11-3,TGTGCCAGCAGCTTAGGACAGGGGGAGCCTGAAGCTTTCTTT,CASSLGQGEPEAFF
NA,NA,TRBJ2-5,TRBV5-6,TGTGCCAGCAGCTTGGCAGGGGCTGGGGAGACCCAGTACTTC,CASSLAGAGETQYF
NA,NA,TRBJ1-1,TRBV5-5,TGTGCCAGCAGCTTGATGTTGAGGAACACTGAAGCTTTCTTT,CASSLMLRNTEAFF
once,TRBD1,TRBJ1-2,TRBV15,TGTGCCACCAGCAGAGTCGACGCCAGGGGGCGGGGCTACACCTTC,CATSRVDARGRGYTF
many,TRBD2,TRBJ2-1,TRBV27,TGTGCCAGCAGCCGCCGTTTAGCGGGGGGGCAGAATGAGCAGTTCTTC,CASSRRLAGGQNEQFF
NA,NA,TRBJ2-7,TRBV11-3,TGTGCCAGCAGCTTAATGGCTGGCCACGAGCAGTACTTC,CASSLMAGHEQYF
NA,NA,TRBJ2-4,TRBV5-1,TGCGCCAGCAGCTTGGTAGCCCAGGGCGGGGACATTCAGTACTTC,CASSLVAQGGDIQYF
NA,NA,TRBJ2-5,TRBV24-1,TGTGCCACCAGTGTGGAGAAAGAGACCCAGTACTTC,CATSVEKETQYF
NA,NA,TRBJ1-1,TRBV28,TGTGCCAGCAGTCCCCCAGGGATCTCGGGCACTGAAGCTTTCTTT,CASSPPGISGTEAFF
NA,TRBD1,TRBJ2-5,TRBV11-1,TGTGCCAGCAGCTACTCTGGACAGGTACAAGAGACCCAGTACTTC,CASSYSGQVQETQYF
NA,TRBD1,TRBJ2-7,TRBV6-5,TGTGCCAGCAACTGGGACAGGGCGGGCGAGCAGTACTTC,CASNWDRAGEQYF
NA,TRBD1,TRBJ2-2,TRBV2,TGTGCCAGCAGTGAACAGGGGGCAACCGGGGAGCTGTTTTTT,CASSEQGATGELFF